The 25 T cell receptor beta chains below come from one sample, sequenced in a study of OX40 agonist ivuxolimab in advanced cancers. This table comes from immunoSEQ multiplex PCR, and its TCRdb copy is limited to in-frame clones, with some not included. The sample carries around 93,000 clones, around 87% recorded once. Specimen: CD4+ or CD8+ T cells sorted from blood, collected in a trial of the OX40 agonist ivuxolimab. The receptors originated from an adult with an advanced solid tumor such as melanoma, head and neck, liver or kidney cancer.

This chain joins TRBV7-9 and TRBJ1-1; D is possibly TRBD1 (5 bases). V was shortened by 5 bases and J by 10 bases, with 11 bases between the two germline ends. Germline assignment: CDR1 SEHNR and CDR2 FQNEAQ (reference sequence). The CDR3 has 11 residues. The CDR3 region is CASSPLGVAFF. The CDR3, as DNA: TGTGCCAGCAGCCCCCTAGGGGTAGCTTTCTTT.

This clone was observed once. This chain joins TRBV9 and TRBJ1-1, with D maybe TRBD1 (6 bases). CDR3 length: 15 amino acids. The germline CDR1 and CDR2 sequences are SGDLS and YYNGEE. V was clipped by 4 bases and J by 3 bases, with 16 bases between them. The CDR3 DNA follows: TGTGCCAGCAGCCCTCGTGGGGGGGCCGACACTGAAGCTTTCTTT. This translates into CASSPRGGADTEAFF.

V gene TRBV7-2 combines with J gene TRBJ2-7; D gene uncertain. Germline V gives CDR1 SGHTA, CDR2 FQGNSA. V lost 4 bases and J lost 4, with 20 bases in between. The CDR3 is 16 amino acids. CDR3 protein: CASSSPSSLPKYEQYF. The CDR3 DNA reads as TGTGCCAGCAGCTCACCTTCTTCCCTTCCTAAGTACGAGCAGTACTTC.

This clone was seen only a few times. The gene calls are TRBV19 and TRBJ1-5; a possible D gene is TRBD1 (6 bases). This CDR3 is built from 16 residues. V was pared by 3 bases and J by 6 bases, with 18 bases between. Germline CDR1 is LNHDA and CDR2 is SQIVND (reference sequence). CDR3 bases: TGTGCCAGTAGTATTCGTGCTCTCGGGGGGCTTCAGCCCCAGCATTTT. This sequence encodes CASSIRALGGLQPQHF.

CDR3 bases: TGTGCCAGTAGCCGAAGCTCGGGGACAGGGGGCGGGACCGGGGAGCTGTTTTTT. This encodes CASSRSSGTGGGTGELFF. The chain links TRBV19 to TRBJ2-2; 12 nucleotides align to TRBD1. The junction had 13 bases not matched to a gene; V was cut back by 6 bases and J by 5 bases. The CDR3 is 18 amino acids. Germline CDR1 is LNHDA and CDR2 is SQIVND (reference sequence).

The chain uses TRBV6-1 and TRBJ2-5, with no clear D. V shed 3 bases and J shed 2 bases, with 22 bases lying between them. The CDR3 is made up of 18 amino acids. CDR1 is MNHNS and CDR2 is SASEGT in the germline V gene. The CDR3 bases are TGTGCCAGCAGTGACCCCGGGTCGGCGTTAGATTGGCAAGAGACCCAGTACTTC. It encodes CASSDPGSALDWQETQYF.

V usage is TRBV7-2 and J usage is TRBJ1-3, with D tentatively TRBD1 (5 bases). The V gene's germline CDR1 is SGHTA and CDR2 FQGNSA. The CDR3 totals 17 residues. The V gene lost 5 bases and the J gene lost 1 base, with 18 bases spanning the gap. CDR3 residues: CASSPRGGTGSGNTIYF. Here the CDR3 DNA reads TGTGCCAGCAGCCCCCGGGGGGGGACGGGTTCTGGAAACACCATATATTTT. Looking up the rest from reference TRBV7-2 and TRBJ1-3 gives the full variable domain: GAGVSQSPSNKVTEKGKDVELRCDPISGHTALYWYRQSLGQGLEFLIYFQGNSAPDKSGLPSDRFSAERTGGSVSTLTIQRTQQEDSAVYLCASSPRGGTGSGNTIYFGEGSWLTVV.

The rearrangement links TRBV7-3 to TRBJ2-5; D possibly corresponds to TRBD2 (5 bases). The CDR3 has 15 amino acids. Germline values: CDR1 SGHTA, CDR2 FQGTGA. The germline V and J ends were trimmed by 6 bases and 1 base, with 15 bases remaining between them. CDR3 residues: CASRAGSWSQETQYF. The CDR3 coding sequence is TGTGCCAGCAGGGCGGGCAGCTGGTCCCAAGAGACCCAGTACTTC.

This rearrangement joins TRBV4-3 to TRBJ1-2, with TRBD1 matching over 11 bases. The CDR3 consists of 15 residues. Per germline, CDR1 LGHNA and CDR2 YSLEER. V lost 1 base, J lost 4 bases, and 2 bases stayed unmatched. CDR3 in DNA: TGCGCCAGCAGCCAAGGGGGACAGGGGGGCTATGGCTACACCTTC. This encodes CASSQGGQGGYGYTF.

The CDR3 DNA sequence: TGTGCCACCAGCAGCGGGGTAGGCATGGGCACTGAAGCTTTCTTT. Its protein product is CATSSGVGMGTEAFF. The V call is TRBV15, the J call TRBJ1-1; no clear D gene. V lost 3 bases and J 4 bases, leaving 15 bases between the germline ends. The CDR3 runs to 15 residues. The V gene's germline CDR1 is LNHNV and CDR2 YYDKDF (reference sequence).

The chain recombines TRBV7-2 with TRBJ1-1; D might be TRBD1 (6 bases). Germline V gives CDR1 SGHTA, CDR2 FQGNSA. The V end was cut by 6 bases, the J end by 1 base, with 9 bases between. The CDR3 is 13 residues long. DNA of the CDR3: TGTGCCAGCAGTTGGACAGAGAACACTGAAGCTTTCTTT. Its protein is CASSWTENTEAFF.

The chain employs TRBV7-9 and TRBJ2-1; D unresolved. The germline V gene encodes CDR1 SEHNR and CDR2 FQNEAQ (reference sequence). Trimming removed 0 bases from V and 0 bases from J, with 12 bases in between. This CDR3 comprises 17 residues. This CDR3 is CASSLALVESSYNEQFF. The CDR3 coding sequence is TGTGCCAGCAGCTTAGCGCTGGTGGAATCCTCCTACAATGAGCAGTTCTTC.

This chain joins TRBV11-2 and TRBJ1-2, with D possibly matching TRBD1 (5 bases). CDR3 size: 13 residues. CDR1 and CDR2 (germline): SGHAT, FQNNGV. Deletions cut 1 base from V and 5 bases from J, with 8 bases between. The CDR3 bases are TGTGCCAGCAGCTTAGGTCAGGGTTATGGCTACACCTTC. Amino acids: CASSLGQGYGYTF.

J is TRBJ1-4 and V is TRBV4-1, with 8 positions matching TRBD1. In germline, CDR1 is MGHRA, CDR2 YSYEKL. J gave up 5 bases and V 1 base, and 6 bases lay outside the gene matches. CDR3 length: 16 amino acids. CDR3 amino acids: CASSQARGPANEKLFF. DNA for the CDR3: TGCGCCAGCAGCCAAGCCAGGGGGCCCGCCAATGAAAAACTGTTTTTT.

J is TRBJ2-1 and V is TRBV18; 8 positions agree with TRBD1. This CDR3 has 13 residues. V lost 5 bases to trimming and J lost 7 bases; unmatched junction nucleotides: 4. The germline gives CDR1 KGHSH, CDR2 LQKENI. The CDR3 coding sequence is TGTGCCAGCTCATCTAACAGGGGGAATGAGCAGTTCTTC. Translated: CASSSNRGNEQFF. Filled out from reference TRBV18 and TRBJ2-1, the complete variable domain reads NAGVMQNPRHLVRRRGQEARLRCSPMKGHSHVYWYRQLPEEGLKFMVYLQKENIIDESGMPKERFSAEFPKEGPSILRIQQVVRGDSAAYFCASSSNRGNEQFFGPGTRLTVL.

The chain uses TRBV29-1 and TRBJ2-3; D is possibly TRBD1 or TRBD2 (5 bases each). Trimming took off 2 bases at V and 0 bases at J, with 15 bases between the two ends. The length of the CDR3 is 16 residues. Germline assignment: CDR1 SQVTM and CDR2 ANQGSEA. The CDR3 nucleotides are TGCAGCGTTGAATCCGGGGCGGAACATAGCACAGATACGCAGTATTTT. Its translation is CSVESGAEHSTDTQYF.

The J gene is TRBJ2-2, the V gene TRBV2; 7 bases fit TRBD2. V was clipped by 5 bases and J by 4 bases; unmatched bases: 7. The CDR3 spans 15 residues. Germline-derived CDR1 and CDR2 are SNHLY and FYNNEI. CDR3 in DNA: TGTGCCAGCAGTCGAGGGCGGGAGCCCACCGGGGAGCTGTTTTTT. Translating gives CASSRGREPTGELFF.

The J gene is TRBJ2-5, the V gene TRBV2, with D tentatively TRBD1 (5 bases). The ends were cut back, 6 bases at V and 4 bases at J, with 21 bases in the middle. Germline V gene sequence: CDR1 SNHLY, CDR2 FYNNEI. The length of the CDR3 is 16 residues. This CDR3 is CASSLTPGSPRETQYF. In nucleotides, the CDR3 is TGTGCCAGCAGCCTCACTCCAGGGTCCCCCAGAGAGACCCAGTACTTC.

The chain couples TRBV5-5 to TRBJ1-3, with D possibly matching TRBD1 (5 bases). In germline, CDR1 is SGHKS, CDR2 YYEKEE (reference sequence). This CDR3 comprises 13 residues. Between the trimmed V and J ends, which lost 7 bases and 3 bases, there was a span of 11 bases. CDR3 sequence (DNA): TGTGCCAGCGACCTGGGGGTTGGAAACACCATATATTTT. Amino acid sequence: CASDLGVGNTIYF.

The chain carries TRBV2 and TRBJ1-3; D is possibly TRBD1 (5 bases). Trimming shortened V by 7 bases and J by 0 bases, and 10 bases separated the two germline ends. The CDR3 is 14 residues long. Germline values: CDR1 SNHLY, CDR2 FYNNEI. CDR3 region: CASKEGTSGNTIYF. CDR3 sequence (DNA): TGTGCCAGCAAGGAGGGGACCTCTGGAAACACCATATATTTT.

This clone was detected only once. The CDR3 region has the DNA TGTGCCAGCAGCCAATCCGGGACTAGCGGGGCCCGGGAGTACTTC. It specifies CASSQSGTSGAREYF. The genes are TRBV11-2 and TRBJ2-5, with 13 bases that match TRBD2. V was clipped by 5 bases and J by 12 bases; unmatched bases: 12. CDR3 size: 15 residues. CDR1 is SGHAT and CDR2 is FQNNGV in the germline V gene.

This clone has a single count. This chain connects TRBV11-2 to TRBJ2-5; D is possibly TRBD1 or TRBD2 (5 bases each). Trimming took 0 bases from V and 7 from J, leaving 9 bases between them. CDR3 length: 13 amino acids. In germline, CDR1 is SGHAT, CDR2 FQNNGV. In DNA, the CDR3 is TGTGCCAGCAGCTTAGAACGGGACGGGACCCAGTACTTC. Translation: CASSLERDGTQYF. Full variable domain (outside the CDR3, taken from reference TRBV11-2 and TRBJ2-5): EAGVAQSPRYKIIEKRQSVAFWCNPISGHATLYWYQQILGQGPKLLIQFQNNGVVDDSQLPKDRFSAERLKGVDSTLKIQPAKLEDSAVYLCASSLERDGTQYFGPGTRLLVL.

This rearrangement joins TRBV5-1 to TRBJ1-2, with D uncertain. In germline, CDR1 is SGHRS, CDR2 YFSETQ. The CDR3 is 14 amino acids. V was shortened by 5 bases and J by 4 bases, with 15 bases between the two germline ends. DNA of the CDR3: TGCGCCAGCAGGCTGGAACTTTCCCTCTATGGCTACACCTTC. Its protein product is CASRLELSLYGYTF.

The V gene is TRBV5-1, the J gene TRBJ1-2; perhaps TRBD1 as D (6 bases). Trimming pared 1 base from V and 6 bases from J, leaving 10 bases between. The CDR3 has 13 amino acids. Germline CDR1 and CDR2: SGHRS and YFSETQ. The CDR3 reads CASSLQGQNGYTF. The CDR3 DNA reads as TGCGCCAGCAGCTTGCAGGGGCAGAATGGCTACACCTTC.

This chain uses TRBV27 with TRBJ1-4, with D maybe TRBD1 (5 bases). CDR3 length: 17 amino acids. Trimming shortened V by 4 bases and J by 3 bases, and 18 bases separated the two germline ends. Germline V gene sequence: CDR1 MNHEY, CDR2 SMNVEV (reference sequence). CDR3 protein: CASSSLSREWSNEKLFF. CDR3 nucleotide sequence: TGTGCCAGCAGTTCTCTTTCCAGGGAATGGTCTAATGAAAAACTGTTTTTT.